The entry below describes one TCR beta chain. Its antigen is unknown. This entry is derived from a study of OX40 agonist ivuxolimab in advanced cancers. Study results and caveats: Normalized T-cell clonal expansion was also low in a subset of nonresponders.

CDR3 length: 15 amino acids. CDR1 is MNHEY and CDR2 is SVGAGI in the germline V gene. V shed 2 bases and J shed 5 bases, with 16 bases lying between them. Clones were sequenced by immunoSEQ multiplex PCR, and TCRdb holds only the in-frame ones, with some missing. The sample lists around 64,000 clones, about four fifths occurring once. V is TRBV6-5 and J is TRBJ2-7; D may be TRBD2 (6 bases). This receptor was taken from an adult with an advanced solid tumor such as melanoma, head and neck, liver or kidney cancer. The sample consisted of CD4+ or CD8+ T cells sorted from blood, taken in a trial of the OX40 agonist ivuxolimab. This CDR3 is CASSYAGSLSDEQYF. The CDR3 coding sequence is TGTGCCAGCAGTTACGCGGGGTCTTTAAGCGACGAGCAGTACTTC.